This TCR beta chain was recovered during a study of cytomegalovirus exposure and HLA in healthy donors. Germline V gives CDR1 SNHLY, CDR2 FYNNEI. The CDR3 covers 14 residues. 13 Jbeta primers and 60 Vbeta primers were used for the PCR. Sequencing used immunoSEQ multiplex PCR; TCRdb keeps in-frame clones, though not all of them. The data show under 140,000 clones, approximately 79% seen once. This sequence joins TRBV2 and TRBJ2-5; tentative D call: TRBD1 (6 bases). The J call may be in error: the DNA end matches TRBJ2-7 better. The receptor's source is a young man in good health and CMV-seropositive. Specimen: PBMCs. The CDR3 loop reads CASSKNQGWYEQYF. In DNA, the CDR3 is TGTGCCAGCTCGAAGAACCAGGGGTGGTACGAGCAGTACTTC.